This record concerns one TCR beta chain sequence. The data originate from a study of CD8 T cells in Susac syndrome. CDR3 length equals 15 residues. J was trimmed by 4 bases and V by 6 bases; bases with no gene match: 7. Germline-derived CDR1 and CDR2 are KGHDR and SFDVKD. Random hexamers were used to reverse transcribe an amount of roughly 0.45 to 1 ug RNA. Amplification of TCR beta CDR3 used immunoSEQ multiplex PCR across 54 Vbeta and 13 Jbeta. TCRdb called the immunoSEQ multiplex PCR reads again in MiXCR, with one record for every CDR3 protein. The data show about 240,000 distinct CDR3 sequences, 90% to 96% seen once. TEMRA cells were FACS-enriched, with CD8+ and CD4+ T cells isolated negatively.

Input material: CD4+ T cells from PBMCs. The TCR originated in a human donor with Susac syndrome. The V gene is TRBV24-1, the J gene TRBJ2-2; 7 nucleotides agree with TRBD1. The CDR3 DNA follows: TGTGCCACCAGTTTTGGCAGGGGGTTCACCGGGGAGCTGTTTTTT. Translation gives CATSFGRGFTGELFF.